One and the same sample provided the 30 T cell receptor beta chains below, sequenced in a study of T cell responses to AZD1222 COVID-19 vaccine. Only in-frame clones appear in the TCRdb table, and some are missing; sequencing was by immunoSEQ multiplex PCR. The sample shows approximately 100,000 clones, over 75% of them seen only once. The specimen comprised peripheral blood, sampled on day 0 of AZD1222 vaccination. Receptor source: an adult in good health.

The chain is built from TRBV6-5 and TRBJ1-5; 10 bases agree with TRBD1. Germline V lookup: CDR1 MNHEY, CDR2 SVGAGI. The CDR3 has 15 residues. V lost 7 bases, J lost 3 bases, and 6 bases stayed unmatched. The CDR3 region is CASTLGQGYNQPQHF. DNA of the CDR3: TGTGCCAGCACCCTGGGACAGGGGTACAATCAGCCCCAGCATTTT.

This clone was counted between two and nine times. V usage is TRBV9 and J usage is TRBJ2-1; D not resolved. The V gene's germline CDR1 is SGDLS and CDR2 YYNGEE. This CDR3 contains 13 residues. Trimming took off 0 bases at V and 4 bases at J, with 5 bases between the two ends. CDR3 in amino acids: CASSVEVYNEQFF. In nucleotides, the CDR3 is TGTGCCAGCAGCGTAGAGGTGTACAATGAGCAGTTCTTC.

This rearrangement joins TRBV29-1 to TRBJ2-2; possibly TRBD2 for D (5 bases). Trimming pared 4 bases from V and 3 bases from J, leaving 9 bases between. The CDR3 loop spans 13 amino acids. CDR1 is SQVTM and CDR2 is ANQGSEA in the germline V gene. The CDR3 sequence: CSVGRQYTGELFF. The CDR3 DNA reads TGCAGCGTTGGGAGGCAGTACACCGGGGAGCTGTTTTTT.

This clone has a handful of counts. The rearrangement links TRBV4-2 to TRBJ2-5; TRBD2 matches at 10 bases. This CDR3 region has 16 residues. V gave up 4 bases and J gave up 5 bases; unmatched junction bases: 10. Germline CDR1 is LGHNA and CDR2 is YNFKEQ. CDR3 sequence reads: CASSPQREGEFETQYF. The CDR3 DNA follows: TGTGCCAGCAGCCCCCAGCGGGAGGGCGAGTTTGAGACCCAGTACTTC.

The chain is built from TRBV30 and TRBJ1-3; D uncertain. Looked up from germline, CDR1 is GTSNPN and CDR2 is SVGIG (reference sequence). Trimming removed 3 bases from V and 8 bases from J, with 11 bases in between. The CDR3 extends over 12 amino acids. CDR3 nucleotide sequence: TGTGCCTGGAGGCAGGTGGAATACACCATATATTTT. Protein product: CAWRQVEYTIYF. Drawing the rest from reference TRBV30 and TRBJ1-3, the complete variable domain is SQTIHQWPATLVQPVGSPLSLECTVEGTSNPNLYWYRQAAGRGLQLLFYSVGIGQISSEVPQNLSASRPQDRQFILSSKKLLLSDSGFYLCAWRQVEYTIYFGEGSWLTVV.

This chain connects TRBV5-5 to TRBJ1-2; D gene unclear. The CDR3 totals 15 residues. Germline V gene sequence: CDR1 SGHKS, CDR2 YYEKEE (reference sequence). Trimming left V 0 bases short and J 0 bases short, with 9 bases between. The CDR3 region has the DNA TGTGCCAGCAGCTTGGGGGCGTTAGCTAACTATGGCTACACCTTC. Protein sequence: CASSLGALANYGYTF.

J is TRBJ1-1 and V is TRBV29-1; D ambiguous. Germline V gives CDR1 SQVTM, CDR2 ANQGSEA. Trimming took 4 bases from V and 1 from J, leaving 13 bases between them. The CDR3 runs 14 residues. For the CDR3, the DNA is TGCAGCGTTGGAAGTTGGCAGGCGAACACTGAAGCTTTCTTT. Its translation: CSVGSWQANTEAFF.

This clone was counted between two and nine times. The chain has TRBV27 and TRBJ1-1; no definite D call. V was clipped by 6 bases and J by 4 bases, with 12 bases between them. The CDR3 totals 13 residues. Germline assignment: CDR1 MNHEY and CDR2 SMNVEV (reference sequence). The CDR3 DNA reads TGTGCCAGCAGACTGTTCGAGGGCACTGAAGCTTTCTTT. This gives the protein CASRLFEGTEAFF.

The chain recombines TRBV11-2 with TRBJ1-5; the match to TRBD1 covers 7 bases. The CDR3 is 15 amino acids. CDR1 SGHAT and CDR2 FQNNGV come from the germline V gene. Trimming removed 5 bases from V and 7 bases from J; junction bases left unmatched: 11. CDR3 sequence: CASSPLGGIGQPQHF. For the CDR3, the DNA is TGTGCCAGCAGCCCCCTAGGGGGCATAGGGCAGCCCCAGCATTTT.

The V and J genes are TRBV25-1 and TRBJ2-7, with no clear D. Germline V gene data show CDR1 as MGHDK and CDR2 as SYGVNS. V lost 0 bases and J lost 6, with 15 bases in between. CDR3 length: 15 residues. CDR3 sequence (DNA): TGTGCCAGCAGTGAATATAAGGGATTCGAGGCCGAGCAGTACTTC. Translated: CASSEYKGFEAEQYF.

The gene calls are TRBV12-3 or TRBV12-4 and TRBJ1-2, with D possibly TRBD1 on 6 matching bases. V lost 7 bases and J 6 bases, leaving 9 bases between the germline ends. The CDR3 is 11 amino acids. The CDR3 spells CASTGGHGYTF. The CDR3 DNA reads as TGTGCCAGCACGGGGGGGCATGGCTACACCTTC.

The gene calls are TRBV28 and TRBJ1-1, with D unclear. In germline, CDR1 is MDHEN, CDR2 SYDVKM. The CDR3 sequence is 13 residues long. Trimming took off 3 bases at V and 7 bases at J, with 12 bases between the two ends. This CDR3 is CASSLGGRGEAFF. The CDR3 bases are TGTGCCAGCAGTTTGGGTGGGCGGGGTGAAGCTTTCTTT.

This clone was recorded only once. This chain connects TRBV28 to TRBJ2-5; TRBD2 agrees at 9 bases. The CDR3 is 14 residues long. V gave up 5 bases and J gave up 5 bases; unmatched junction bases: 6. CDR1 is MDHEN and CDR2 is SYDVKM in the germline V gene. The DNA for the CDR3 is TGTGCCAGCAGTACCGGACTAGCGAGGGAGACCCAGTACTTC. This translates into CASSTGLARETQYF.

The genes are TRBV28 and TRBJ1-1; the D is unclear. Per the germline V gene, CDR1 is MDHEN and CDR2 is SYDVKM. This CDR3 is built from 12 residues. The V and J ends lost 6 bases and 6 bases respectively, with 11 bases between them. The CDR3 sequence: CASSQDAPEAFF. The CDR3 coding sequence is TGTGCCAGCAGCCAGGACGCCCCTGAAGCTTTCTTT.

The chain employs TRBV5-1 and TRBJ2-1; 10 positions agree with TRBD1. The germline V gene encodes CDR1 SGHRS and CDR2 YFSETQ. The V segment lost 5 bases and the J segment 4 bases; nucleotides outside the gene matches: 6. The CDR3 length is 15 residues. The CDR3 DNA reads as TGCGCCAGCAGTCACCGGGACAGGGGATACAATGAGCAGTTCTTC. Translated, it gives CASSHRDRGYNEQFF.

The rearrangement uses TRBV29-1 and TRBJ2-7; D could derive from TRBD1 or TRBD2 (5 bases each). V shed 5 bases and J shed 6 bases, with 8 bases lying between them. The CDR3 extends over 10 amino acids. Germline V gene lookup returns CDR1 SQVTM and CDR2 ANQGSEA. The CDR3 spells CSVRGAEQYF. CDR3 nucleotides: TGCAGCGTTCGGGGCGCCGAGCAGTACTTC.

V and J are TRBV7-9 and TRBJ1-1; D may be TRBD1 (5 bases). The germline gives CDR1 SEHNR, CDR2 FQNEAQ (reference sequence). This CDR3 is 13 amino acids long. The V end was cut by 11 bases, the J end by 1 base, with 14 bases between. CDR3 nucleotides: TGTGCCGGGGGTGGCGGGAAGAACACTGAAGCTTTCTTT. Amino acids: CAGGGGKNTEAFF.

The chain couples TRBV18 to TRBJ2-2; D is undetermined. This CDR3 comprises 13 residues. The ends were cut back, 8 bases at V and 1 base at J, with 8 bases in the middle. Per the germline V gene, CDR1 is KGHSH and CDR2 is LQKENI. The DNA for the CDR3 is TGTGCCAGCAACCTGGGGAACACCGGGGAGCTGTTTTTT. It is translated as CASNLGNTGELFF.

The chain couples TRBV29-1 to TRBJ2-2; a possible D gene is TRBD1 (6 bases). Per the germline V gene, CDR1 is SQVTM and CDR2 is ANQGSEA. The CDR3 runs 14 residues. V lost 2 bases to trimming and J lost 6 bases, with 13 bases between them. CDR3 in DNA: TGCAGCGTTGAATTCGGCAGGGGCCCCGGGGAGCTGTTTTTT. This codes for CSVEFGRGPGELFF.

This clone has a handful of counts. The V call is TRBV19, the J call TRBJ2-1; weak D call: TRBD2 (6 bases). Trimming took off 3 bases at V and 5 bases at J, with 11 bases between the two ends. The germline V gene has CDR1 LNHDA and CDR2 SQIVND (reference sequence). This CDR3 has 14 amino acids. The CDR3 here is CASSMWDSNNEQFF. DNA for the CDR3: TGTGCCAGTAGTATGTGGGACTCGAACAATGAGCAGTTCTTC.

This chain joins TRBV5-1 and TRBJ1-2, with TRBD1 as a possible D gene (6 bases). V lost 6 bases, J lost 2 bases, and 17 bases lay in between. The germline CDR1 and CDR2 sequences are SGHRS and YFSETQ. This CDR3 is 15 amino acids long. CDR3 bases: TGCGCCAGCACCATTTTACAGGGCTCGAACTATGGCTACACCTTC. Translated, it gives CASTILQGSNYGYTF.

The V gene is TRBV5-6, the J gene TRBJ2-1, with D maybe TRBD2 (6 bases). V was shortened by 8 bases and J by 2 bases, with 14 bases between the two germline ends. This CDR3 has 14 residues. From germline, CDR1 is SGHDT and CDR2 YYEEEE. The CDR3 here is CASYGGITYNEQFF. As DNA, the CDR3 is TGTGCCAGTTATGGGGGGATTACCTACAATGAGCAGTTCTTC.

The V gene is TRBV18, the J gene TRBJ2-3, with 9 bases matching TRBD2. From germline, CDR1 is KGHSH and CDR2 LQKENI. The CDR3 sequence is 16 residues long. The V and J ends lost 0 bases and 6 bases, in that order; junction bases with no gene match: 7. CDR3 sequence: CASSPPAGGVVDTQYF. The CDR3 DNA reads TGTGCCAGCTCACCACCAGCGGGAGGTGTTGTTGATACGCAGTATTTT.

The chain is built from TRBV10-3 and TRBJ1-5; TRBD1 aligns across 9 bases. The CDR3 length is 15 residues. With 0 bases clipped from V and 4 bases from J, the junction kept 1 base outside the gene matches. CDR1 ENHRY and CDR2 SYGVKD come from the germline V gene. The DNA of the CDR3 is TGTGCCATCAGTGAGTCGGGGACAGGGAATCAGCCCCAGCATTTT. This codes for CAISESGTGNQPQHF.

The chain recombines TRBV2 with TRBJ2-5; 10 positions match TRBD2. Germline lookup yields CDR1 SNHLY and CDR2 FYNNEI. Trimming took 4 bases from V and 4 from J; bases not matched to a gene: 3. The CDR3 extends over 14 amino acids. CDR3 bases: TGTGCCAGCAGTGGAGCGGGAGGGGGAGAGACCCAGTACTTC. It specifies CASSGAGGGETQYF. Full variable domain (remainder filled in from reference TRBV2 and TRBJ2-5): EPEVTQTPSHQVTQMGQEVILRCVPISNHLYFYWYRQILGQKVEFLVSFYNNEISEKSEIFDDQFSVERPDGSNFTLKIRSTKLEDSAMYFCASSGAGGGETQYFGPGTRLLVL.

This clone was recorded only once. V gene TRBV6-5 combines with J gene TRBJ2-7; D might be TRBD1 (5 bases). Germline assignment: CDR1 MNHEY and CDR2 SVGAGI. V lost 8 bases, J lost 1 base, and 18 bases lay in between. This CDR3 has 15 amino acids. The CDR3 sequence: CASARAPKKSYEQYF. DNA of the CDR3: TGTGCCAGCGCCAGGGCCCCTAAGAAGTCCTACGAGCAGTACTTC.

The genes are TRBV27 and TRBJ2-3; D not certain. V gave up 3 bases and J gave up 5 bases, with 6 bases separating them. Germline-derived CDR1 and CDR2 are MNHEY and SMNVEV (reference sequence). The CDR3 has 12 amino acids. CDR3 sequence (DNA): TGTGCCAGCAGTTTCTCGGGAGATACGCAGTATTTT. Its protein product is CASSFSGDTQYF.

CDR3 region: CASSPSTPGRAIKVQYF. The CDR3 region has the DNA TGTGCCAGCTCACCAAGCACTCCGGGACGGGCGATAAAGGTCCAGTACTTC. The rearrangement joins TRBV18 to TRBJ2-5, with D perhaps matching TRBD1 or TRBD2 (5 bases each). Per the germline V gene, CDR1 is KGHSH and CDR2 is LQKENI. The CDR3 totals 17 residues. The ends were cut back, 2 bases at V and 10 bases at J, with 26 bases in the middle.

This rearrangement joins TRBV3-1 (or the pseudogene TRBV3-2) to TRBJ1-6; unclear D gene. Trimming stripped 7 bases from V and 10 bases from J, with 14 bases between. There are 13 residues in the CDR3. Germline V gene data show CDR1 as LGHDT and CDR2 as YNNKEL (reference sequence). CDR3 sequence: CASTSEDRSPLHF. CDR3 coding DNA: TGTGCCAGCACCTCGGAGGATCGGTCACCCCTCCACTTT.

J is TRBJ1-1 and V is TRBV28, with a tentative D call TRBD1 (6 bases). V lost 9 bases and J 0 bases, leaving 20 bases between the germline ends. From germline, CDR1 is MDHEN and CDR2 SYDVKM. This CDR3 has 16 amino acids. CDR3 DNA: TGTGCCAGTAGAATTACAGGGCTGACGGTGAACACTGAAGCTTTCTTT. This translates into CASRITGLTVNTEAFF.